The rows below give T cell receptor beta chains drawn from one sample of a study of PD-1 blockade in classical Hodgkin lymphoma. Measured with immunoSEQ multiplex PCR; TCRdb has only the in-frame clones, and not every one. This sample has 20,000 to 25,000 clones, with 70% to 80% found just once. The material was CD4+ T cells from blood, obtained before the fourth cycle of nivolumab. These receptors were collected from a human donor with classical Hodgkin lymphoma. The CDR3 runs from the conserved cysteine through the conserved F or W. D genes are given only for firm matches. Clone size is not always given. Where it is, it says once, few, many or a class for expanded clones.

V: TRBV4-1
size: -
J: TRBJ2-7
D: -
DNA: TGCGCCAGCAGCCGTTCGACAGCCATCTACGAGCAGTACTTC
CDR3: CASSRSTAIYEQYF

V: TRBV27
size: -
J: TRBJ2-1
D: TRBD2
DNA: TGTGCCAGCAGTTTATGGACTAGCGGAAATGAGCAGTTCTTC
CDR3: CASSLWTSGNEQFF

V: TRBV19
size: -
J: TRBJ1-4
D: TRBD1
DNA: TGTGCCAGTAGTCCCCCTGGTGGACAGGGGGCTGAAAAACTGTTTTTT
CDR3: CASSPPGGQGAEKLFF

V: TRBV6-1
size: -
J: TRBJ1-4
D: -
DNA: TGTGCCAGCAGTGAGCCCTCAGGGGTCAGGGAAAAACTGTTTTTT
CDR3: CASSEPSGVREKLFF

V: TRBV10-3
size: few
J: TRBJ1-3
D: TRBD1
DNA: TGTGCCATCAGTGAGTCGCGAGGACAGGGAAGACTGGGCACCATATATTTT
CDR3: CAISESRGQGRLGTIYF

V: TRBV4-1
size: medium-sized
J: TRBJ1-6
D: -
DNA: TGCGCCAGCAGCCAAGTAAGGGGAGGTAATAATTCACCCCTCCACTTT
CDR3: CASSQVRGGNNSPLHF

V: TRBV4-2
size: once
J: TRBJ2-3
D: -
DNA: TGTGCCAGCAGCCAAGATACCTCAGGGGATACGCAGTATTTT
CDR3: CASSQDTSGDTQYF

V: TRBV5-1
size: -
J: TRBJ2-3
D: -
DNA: TGCGCCAGCAGCTTGGAAGGGGGATGGGGCACAGATACGCAGTATTTT
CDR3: CASSLEGGWGTDTQYF

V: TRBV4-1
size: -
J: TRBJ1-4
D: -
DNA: TGCGCCAGCAGCCCTGGACTTGCAACTAATGAAAAACTGTTTTTT
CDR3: CASSPGLATNEKLFF

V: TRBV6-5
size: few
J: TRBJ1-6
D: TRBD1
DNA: TGTGCCAGCAGTATAGACAGGGTGGCTTCACCCCTCCACTTT
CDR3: CASSIDRVASPLHF

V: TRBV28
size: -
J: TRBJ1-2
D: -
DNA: TGTGCCAGCAGTTTAATGTTCGGACAGAGCTATGGCTACACCTTC
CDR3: CASSLMFGQSYGYTF

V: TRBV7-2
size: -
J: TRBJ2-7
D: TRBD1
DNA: TGTGCCAGCAGCTTAGGGGTACAGGGGGGATACGAGCAGTACTTC
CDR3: CASSLGVQGGYEQYF

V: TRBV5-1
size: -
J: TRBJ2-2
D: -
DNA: TGCGCCAGCAGCCCGGGACAGAACACCGGGGAGCTGTTTTTT
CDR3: CASSPGQNTGELFF